Shown below are 21 T cell receptor delta chains from a single sample sequenced in a study of gamma-delta chains in newborns, infants, children. TCRdb repeated clone calling on the reads with CATT. The sample consists of roughly 3,600 delta-chain clones, about 4.5% of them appearing once. Sample: blood. Receptor source: a child who was a newborn, infant or young child, either healthy, febrile or measles-vaccinated (not recorded which).

V is TRDV2 and J is TRDJ3, with D unresolved. Germline CDR1 GEAIGNYY, CDR2 EKD. V lost 1 base and J lost 5, with 5 bases in between. This CDR3 comprises 14 residues. CDR3 sequence reads: CACDTLGDTRQMFF. CDR3 nucleotide sequence: TGTGCCTGTGACACGCTGGGGGACACCCGACAGATGTTTTTC.

This clone is termed medium-sized. The chain is built from TRDV2 and TRDJ1; 7 nucleotides line up with TRDD3. The CDR3 is 15 residues long. The germline V gene has CDR1 GEAIGNYY and CDR2 EKD. Trimming took 5 bases from V and 3 from J; bases not matched to a gene: 11. The DNA for the CDR3 is TGTGCCTGTGTTTATATGGGGGACCCCCCCGATAAACTCATCTTT. Translation gives CACVYMGDPPDKLIF.

In this sample, this clone is medium-sized (0.01 to 0.1%). Distinct nucleotide sequences in the sample also encode this CDR3. This sequence joins TRDV2 and TRDJ1; 7 positions agree with TRDD3. The V and J ends lost 0 bases and 0 bases, in that order; junction bases with no gene match: 9. The germline CDR1 and CDR2 sequences are GEAIGNYY and EKD. The CDR3 extends over 17 amino acids. DNA of the CDR3: TGTGCCTGTGACACCGTTGGTGGGGGACCCTACACCGATAAACTCATCTTT. Protein: CACDTVGGGPYTDKLIF.

This clone showed up just a few times. The V and J genes are TRDV2 and TRDJ1; D is tentatively TRDD1, TRDD2 or TRDD3 (5 bases each). The CDR3 consists of 19 residues. CDR1 is GEAIGNYY, CDR2 EKD, per germline. V was trimmed by 1 base and J by 6 bases, leaving 29 bases between them. CDR3 in amino acids: CACDTLLSGTNTGPNKLIF. The CDR3 nucleotides are TGTGCCTGTGACACGCTCCTCTCAGGCACAAATACTGGTCCTAATAAACTCATCTTT.

On this clone itself: This may be a read error: a much more frequent sequence differs by one nucleotide. The chain joins TRDV2 to TRDJ1, with 11 bases aligning to TRDD3. Trimming cost V 8 bases and J 1 base; bases outside gene matches: 14. Germline CDR1 reads GEAIGNYY; CDR2 reads EKD. The CDR3 has 17 amino acids. The CDR3 loop reads CAYDILGDTSVTDKLIF. The CDR3 nucleotides are TGTGCCTATGATATTCTGGGGGATACATCCGTCACCGATAAACTCATCTTT.

In regard to this clone: TCRdb assigns this DNA the protein of a much larger clone, which departs from its translation at residue 9; this likely reflects a read error, and the protein shown comes from translating the DNA. The V gene is TRDV2, the J gene TRDJ1; TRDD3 aligns across 9 bases. The CDR3 spans 16 residues. Germline CDR1 is GEAIGNYY and CDR2 is EKD. After removal of 3 bases from V and 3 bases from J, the junction contained 10 bases not matched to a gene. CDR3 in DNA: TGTGCCTGTGACGTCTTGGGGGATATGAACGCCGATAAACTCATCTTT. Protein: CACDVLGDMNADKLIF.

The chain joins TRDV2 to TRDJ3; TRDD3 aligns across 9 bases. The CDR3 loop spans 18 amino acids. Germline V CDR1 and CDR2: GEAIGNYY, EKD. V shed 0 bases and J 0 bases; nucleotides not matched to a gene: 2. CDR3 region: CACDTVLGDSWDTRQMFF. The CDR3 DNA reads TGTGCCTGTGACACCGTACTGGGGGACTCCTGGGACACCCGACAGATGTTTTTC.

By frequency in the sample, this clone is large. Other DNA sequences in the sample encode the same CDR3. The V gene is TRDV2, the J gene TRDJ1; 12 nucleotides match TRDD3. This CDR3 region has 15 residues. From germline, CDR1 is GEAIGNYY and CDR2 EKD. V gave up 0 bases and J gave up 4 bases; unmatched junction bases: 2. In DNA, the CDR3 is TGTGCCTGTGACACCCTGGGGGATACGGACGATAAACTCATCTTT. The encoded protein is CACDTLGDTDDKLIF.

As regards this clone: TCRdb attributes to this sequence the protein of a much larger clone, which differs from the DNA translation at residue 5; a read error is likely, and the protein displayed is translated from the DNA. This rearrangement joins TRDV2 to TRDJ1, with 12 bases matching TRDD3. Germline CDR1 GEAIGNYY, CDR2 EKD. The CDR3 runs 16 residues. The junction had 7 bases not matched to a gene; V was cut back by 6 bases and J by 0 bases. CDR3 residues: CACLGLGDTYTDKLIF. In DNA, the CDR3 is TGTGCCTGTCTAGGACTGGGGGATACCTACACCGATAAACTCATCTTT.

This clone came up a few times. It differs at one base from a far larger clone, so likely a read error. V and J are TRDV2 and TRDJ1; TRDD3 aligns across 8 bases. With 3 bases clipped from V and 6 bases from J, the junction kept 8 bases outside the gene matches. This CDR3 contains 14 residues. Germline CDR1 reads GEAIGNYY; CDR2 reads EKD. CDR3 protein: CACDAILGGNKLIF. CDR3 coding DNA: TGTGCCTGTGACGCAATACTGGGGGGTAATAAACTCATCTTT.

A remark on this clone: At one boundary the junction diverges from the germline segment, which might be a read error. Other nucleotide sequences in the sample specify the same CDR3. The chain carries TRDV2 and TRDJ1, with 12 nucleotides matching TRDD3. The CDR3 is 24 amino acids. Germline V gives CDR1 GEAIGNYY, CDR2 EKD. DNA of the CDR3: TGTGCCTGTGCCTATATAGGGGGTACTGGGGGATACAGACCACAACACCCATACACCGATAAACTCATCTTC. Protein sequence: CACAYIGGTGGYRPQHPYTDKLIF.

This rearrangement joins TRDV2 to TRDJ1; 8 bases match TRDD3. Germline V gene sequence: CDR1 GEAIGNYY, CDR2 EKD. This CDR3 has 15 amino acids. After removal of 3 bases from V and 0 bases from J, the junction contained 5 bases not matched to a gene. The CDR3 is CACDRLGADTDKLIF. DNA of the CDR3: TGTGCCTGTGACCGACTGGGGGCCGACACCGATAAACTCATCTTT.

This clone turned up a few times. The protein recorded in TCRdb matches a much larger clone and deviates from this DNA's translation at residue 4, suggesting a read error; the protein here is obtained by translating the DNA. The rearrangement uses TRDV2 and TRDJ1; D gene ambiguous. The CDR3 is 15 residues long. Germline V gene sequence: CDR1 GEAIGNYY, CDR2 EKD. CDR3 nucleotide sequence: TGTGCCTGTAACACCGTACTACCACAATTCGATAAACTCATCTTT. Amino acids: CACNTVLPQFDKLIF.

Note on this clone: A single base separates this from a much larger clone, so it may be a read error. V is TRDV2 and J is TRDJ1; TRDD3 agrees at 10 bases. Germline values: CDR1 GEAIGNYY, CDR2 EKD. Losses at the gene ends were 6 bases for V and 2 bases for J; bases not matched to a gene: 11. The CDR3 runs to 16 residues. The CDR3 sequence: CACYGLGDGMTDKLIF. The CDR3, as DNA: TGTGCCTGTTACGGACTGGGGGATGGCATGACCGATAAACTCATCTTT.

In its sample, this clone is medium-sized. V usage is TRDV2 and J usage is TRDJ1; 11 bases fit TRDD3. This CDR3 has 18 residues. Looked up from germline, CDR1 is GEAIGNYY and CDR2 is EKD. J was trimmed by 2 bases and V by 6 bases; bases with no gene match: 16. In nucleotides, the CDR3 is TGTGCCTGTTTCTCGTTACTGGGGGATAGTGCGGCGACCGATAAACTCATCTTT. Its translation: CACFSLLGDSAATDKLIF.

Note on this clone: A clone one base away is much larger, so this may be a read error. The chain couples TRDV2 to TRDJ1; 12 nucleotides align to TRDD3. Germline CDR1 is GEAIGNYY and CDR2 is EKD. The CDR3 is 19 residues long. Trimming removed 5 bases from V and 0 bases from J; junction bases left unmatched: 15. This CDR3 reads CACGTLLGDTTTYTDKLIF. DNA of the CDR3: TGTGCCTGTGGCACTTTACTGGGGGATACTACCACGTACACCGATAAACTCATCTTT.

This clone was counted only a few times. The same CDR3 arises from other DNA sequences in this sample as well. V is TRDV2 and J is TRDJ1; 9 bases fit TRDD3. This CDR3 contains 19 residues. With 2 bases clipped from V and 0 bases from J, the junction kept 15 bases outside the gene matches. Germline V CDR1 and CDR2: GEAIGNYY, EKD. The CDR3 DNA reads TGTGCCTGTGACATCCTACTAGGGGATACGCGGTCCAACACCGATAAACTCATCTTT. Its translation is CACDILLGDTRSNTDKLIF.

This clone was seen more than once but under ten times. TCRdb's protein, taken from a much larger clone, differs from this DNA's translation at residue 3, likely owing to a read error; the protein displayed comes from the DNA. The V and J genes are TRDV2 and TRDJ3; D is ambiguous. The CDR3 covers 16 residues. Germline CDR1 GEAIGNYY, CDR2 EKD. The chain's CDR3 is CARDTVNSWDTRQMFF. The CDR3 nucleotides read TGTGCCCGTGACACCGTCAACTCCTGGGACACCCGACAGATGTTTTTC.

This clone occurred a few times. This DNA's translation differs at residue 3 from TCRdb's protein, which comes from a much larger clone; a read error is likely, and the protein shown is translated from the DNA. The CDR3 reads CAWDTVGGPTKKLIF. For the CDR3, the DNA is TGTGCCTGGGACACCGTAGGGGGCCCTACTAAGAAACTCATCTTT. This sequence joins TRDV2 and TRDJ1; D possibly uses TRDD2 or TRDD3 (5 bases each). Per the germline V gene, CDR1 is GEAIGNYY and CDR2 is EKD. The CDR3 length is 15 residues.

This clone was seen only a few times. At one end, the junction sequence differs from germline, possibly due to a read error. The chain has TRDV2 and TRDJ1, with 9 bases identical to TRDD3. The germline CDR1 and CDR2 sequences are GEAIGNYY and EKD. CDR3 length: 16 residues. The CDR3 spells CARDNVLGETTDKLIF. The CDR3 DNA is TGTGCCCGTGACAATGTACTGGGGGAGACCACCGATAAACTCATCTTT.

This clone was counted between two and nine times. A much larger clonotype is one base distant, so this may be a read error. J is TRDJ3 and V is TRDV2, with 8 bases fitting TRDD3. The CDR3 contains 18 residues. The V segment lost 3 bases and the J segment 1 base; nucleotides outside the gene matches: 7. Looked up from germline, CDR1 is GEAIGNYY and CDR2 is EKD. CDR3 sequence reads: CACDGTGGVSWDTRQMFF. CDR3 coding DNA: TGTGCCTGTGACGGTACTGGGGGCGTATCCTGGGACACCCGACAGATGTTTTTC.